This passage covers 15 T cell receptor beta chains from one sample sequenced in a study of PD-1 blockade in classical Hodgkin lymphoma. Every single patient, without exception, relapsed after autologous stem cell transplantation, and brentuximab vedotin exposure varied. Applied to thawed PBMCs, magnetic negative selection was the method used to isolate CD8+ T cells. Assay used: immunoSEQ multiplex PCR; TCRdb lists only in-frame clones, some missing. Of about 28,000 clones listed, around 90% are singletons. This sample comprised CD8+ T cells from blood, obtained at baseline. These receptors all come from a human donor with classical Hodgkin lymphoma.

The CDR3 DNA reads as TGTGCCAGCAGTTTACCCAGGAGTCGCGAGCAGTACTTC. It specifies CASSLPRSREQYF. The rearrangement links TRBV27 to TRBJ2-7; D uncertain. Germline lookup yields CDR1 MNHEY and CDR2 SMNVEV (reference sequence). The CDR3 loop spans 13 amino acids. Trimming shortened V by 2 bases and J by 6 bases, and 11 bases separated the two germline ends.

The chain employs TRBV7-9 and TRBJ1-5, with a tentative D call TRBD1 (5 bases). The V and J ends lost 5 bases and 6 bases respectively, with 8 bases between them. There are 12 residues in the CDR3. The germline V gene has CDR1 SEHNR and CDR2 FQNEAQ (reference sequence). CDR3 DNA sequence: TGTGCCAGCAGCCGGGGGGGTCAGCCCCAGCATTTT. Its translation is CASSRGGQPQHF.

V and J are TRBV11-3 and TRBJ2-3, with TRBD2 identical over 7 bases. Germline lookup yields CDR1 SGHNT and CDR2 YENEEA. V lost 5 bases to trimming and J lost 1 base; unmatched junction nucleotides: 9. CDR3 length: 16 residues. Here the CDR3 reads CASSPGLAVGTDTQYF. In DNA form, the CDR3 reads TGTGCCAGCAGCCCTGGGCTAGCGGTTGGCACAGATACGCAGTATTTT. Together with reference TRBV11-3 and TRBJ2-3, the CDR3 gives the full variable domain: EAGVVQSPRYKIIEKKQPVAFWCNPISGHNTLYWYLQNLGQGPELLIRYENEEAVDDSQLPKDRFSAERLKGVDSTLKIQPAELGDSAVYLCASSPGLAVGTDTQYFGPGTRLTVL.

The chain couples TRBV29-1 to TRBJ1-2; D uncertain. The V end was cut by 7 bases, the J end by 2 bases, with 8 bases between. This CDR3 region has 11 residues. The germline V gene has CDR1 SQVTM and CDR2 ANQGSEA. CDR3 in DNA: TGCAGCGGGTCATCCAACTATGGCTACACCTTC. Translating gives CSGSSNYGYTF.

The table lists this clone with a count of one. The chain uses TRBV6-5 and TRBJ2-7, with 7 bases identical to TRBD2. J gave up 3 bases and V 6 bases, and 11 bases lay outside the gene matches. The CDR3 contains 15 residues. Germline V lookup: CDR1 MNHEY, CDR2 SVGAGI. The CDR3 nucleotides read TGTGCCAGCAGCCCCGGGGGGTTTTCCAACTACGAGCAGTACTTC. Residues: CASSPGGFSNYEQYF.

This clone was counted a single time. The CDR3 DNA is TGTGCCAGCAGTTTATTGTCCAGGGAGGACCTTTTAGAGACCCAGTACTTC. This codes for CASSLLSREDLLETQYF. The J gene is TRBJ2-5, the V gene TRBV28; the D gene is possibly TRBD2 (6 bases). The V end lost 1 base, the J end lost 4 bases, and 19 bases lay between the germline ends. The CDR3 extends over 17 amino acids. The V gene's germline CDR1 is MDHEN and CDR2 SYDVKM.

V usage is TRBV27 and J usage is TRBJ2-5; 7 bases agree with TRBD1. Unmatched junction bases numbered 6, after V lost 5 bases and J lost 6 bases. This CDR3 has 13 residues. Germline lookup yields CDR1 MNHEY and CDR2 SMNVEV (reference sequence). The CDR3 coding sequence is TGTGCCAGCAGTCCGACAGGGCGGAAGACCCAGTACTTC. Translation gives CASSPTGRKTQYF.

The genes are TRBV2 and TRBJ2-1, with TRBD2 as a possible D gene (6 bases). This CDR3 is 17 amino acids long. V was cut by 5 bases and J by 4 bases, with 21 bases left in between. Germline V gives CDR1 SNHLY, CDR2 FYNNEI. CDR3 region: CASSTPVGEEIYNEQFF. CDR3 nucleotides: TGTGCCAGCAGTACTCCCGTGGGGGAGGAAATTTACAATGAGCAGTTCTTC. Using reference TRBV2 and TRBJ2-1 for the parts outside the CDR3, the full variable domain is EPEVTQTPSHQVTQMGQEVILRCVPISNHLYFYWYRQILGQKVEFLVSFYNNEISEKSEIFDDQFSVERPDGSNFTLKIRSTKLEDSAMYFCASSTPVGEEIYNEQFFGPGTRLTVL.

The rearrangement joins TRBV29-1 to TRBJ1-2, with 7 bases lining up with TRBD1. Trimming at V came to 1 base and at J to 0 bases, leaving 2 bases not matched to a gene. Germline assignment: CDR1 SQVTM and CDR2 ANQGSEA. CDR3 length: 14 residues. Here the CDR3 reads CSVEGTGTNYGYTF. The CDR3 DNA reads as TGCAGCGTTGAAGGGACAGGTACTAACTATGGCTACACCTTC. Supplemented by reference TRBV29-1 and TRBJ1-2, the full variable domain reads SAVISQKPSRDICQRGTSLTIQCQVDSQVTMMFWYRQQPGQSLTLIATANQGSEATYESGFVIDKFPISRPNLTFSTLTVSNMSPEDSSIYLCSVEGTGTNYGYTFGSGTRLTVV.

The V and J genes are TRBV27 and TRBJ2-7, with 9 positions matching TRBD1. V shed 6 bases and J 2 bases; nucleotides not matched to a gene: 5. CDR1 is MNHEY, CDR2 SMNVEV, per germline (reference sequence). The CDR3 consists of 14 residues. CDR3 amino acids: CASSLGTGPYEQYF. For the CDR3, the DNA is TGTGCCAGCAGCTTGGGGACAGGGCCCTACGAGCAGTACTTC.

This sequence joins TRBV6-5 and TRBJ1-5, with D unresolved. Germline CDR1 reads MNHEY; CDR2 reads SVGAGI. CDR3 length: 13 amino acids. V was trimmed by 7 bases and J by 6 bases, leaving 13 bases between them. CDR3 residues: CASNLGFGQPQHF. DNA of the CDR3: TGTGCCAGCAACCTAGGGTTCGGTCAGCCCCAGCATTTT.

V usage is TRBV9 and J usage is TRBJ2-1; D may be TRBD2 (6 bases). The V gene's germline CDR1 is SGDLS and CDR2 YYNGEE. V lost 3 bases and J lost 6, with 7 bases in between. The CDR3 has 12 residues. CDR3 sequence: CASSEEGNEQFF. CDR3 DNA: TGTGCCAGCAGCGAGGAGGGCAATGAGCAGTTCTTC. Combining the CDR3 with reference TRBV9 and TRBJ2-1 gives the whole variable domain DSGVTQTPKHLITATGQRVTLRCSPRSGDLSVYWYQQSLDQGLQFLIQYYNGEERAKGNILERFSAQQFPDLHSELNLSSLELGDSALYFCASSEEGNEQFFGPGTRLTVL.

V is TRBV2 and J is TRBJ1-6; no clear D gene. The CDR3 contains 13 residues. Germline CDR1 reads SNHLY; CDR2 reads FYNNEI. The V and J ends lost 5 bases and 9 bases respectively, with 11 bases between them. CDR3 DNA sequence: TGTGCCAGCAGTTCCTGGGCTTCTTCACCCCTCCACTTT. Its protein is CASSSWASSPLHF.

The chain joins TRBV5-6 to TRBJ2-7, with 10 bases fitting TRBD1. The junction had 11 bases not matched to a gene; V was cut back by 4 bases and J by 4 bases. CDR1 is SGHDT and CDR2 is YYEEEE in the germline V gene. The CDR3 is made up of 16 amino acids. As DNA, the CDR3 is TGTGCCAGCAGCAGTCTAATGGGACAGGGGAGGTACGAGCAGTACTTC. Translation: CASSSLMGQGRYEQYF. Looking up the rest from reference TRBV5-6 and TRBJ2-7 gives the full variable domain: DAGVTQSPTHLIKTRGQQVTLRCSPKSGHDTVSWYQQALGQGPQFIFQYYEEEERQRGNFPDRFSGHQFPNYSSELNVNALLLGDSALYLCASSSLMGQGRYEQYFGPGTRLTVT.

This sequence joins TRBV27 and TRBJ2-7; D may be TRBD2 (6 bases). From germline, CDR1 is MNHEY and CDR2 SMNVEV (reference sequence). The ends were cut back, 1 base at V and 6 bases at J, with 7 bases in the middle. The CDR3 runs to 12 residues. The CDR3 coding sequence is TGTGCCAGCAGTTTATTGGGGGGCGAGCAGTACTTC. It is translated as CASSLLGGEQYF.